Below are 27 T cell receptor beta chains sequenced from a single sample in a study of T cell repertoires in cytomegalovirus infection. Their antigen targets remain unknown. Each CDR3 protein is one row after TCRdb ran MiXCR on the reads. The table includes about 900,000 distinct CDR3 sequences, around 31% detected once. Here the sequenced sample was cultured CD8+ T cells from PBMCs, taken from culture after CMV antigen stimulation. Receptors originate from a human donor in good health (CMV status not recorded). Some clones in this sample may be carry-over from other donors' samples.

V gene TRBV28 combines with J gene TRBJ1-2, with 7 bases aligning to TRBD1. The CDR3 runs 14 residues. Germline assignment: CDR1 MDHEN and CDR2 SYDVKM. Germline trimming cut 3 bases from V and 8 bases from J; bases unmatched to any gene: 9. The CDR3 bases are TGTGCCAGCAGTTTCTATGAGGGGGCCGGGGGCTACACCTTC. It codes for CASSFYEGAGGYTF.

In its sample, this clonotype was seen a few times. The CDR3 DNA sequence: TGTGCCAGTAGTATGGGGGAGGCTCTCCCAGATACGCAGTATTTT. The encoded protein is CASSMGEALPDTQYF. V and J are TRBV19 and TRBJ2-3, with D perhaps TRBD2 (6 bases). The CDR3 has 15 amino acids. Germline values: CDR1 LNHDA, CDR2 SQIVND (reference sequence). The V end was cut by 3 bases, the J end by 4 bases, with 14 bases between.

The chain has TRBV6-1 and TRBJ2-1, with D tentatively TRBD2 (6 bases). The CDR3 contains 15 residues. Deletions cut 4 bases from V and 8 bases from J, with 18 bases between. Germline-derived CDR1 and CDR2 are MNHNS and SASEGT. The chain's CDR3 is CASSVAVSLVYEQFF. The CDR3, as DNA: TGTGCCAGCAGTGTAGCGGTTTCCCTAGTCTATGAGCAGTTCTTC.

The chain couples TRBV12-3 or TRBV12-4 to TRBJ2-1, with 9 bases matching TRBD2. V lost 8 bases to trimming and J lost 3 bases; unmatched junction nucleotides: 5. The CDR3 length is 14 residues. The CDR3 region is CASWRGGVYNEQFF. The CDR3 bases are TGTGCCAGCTGGCGGGGGGGCGTCTACAATGAGCAGTTCTTC.

The CDR3 here is CASSVEVLSYNEQFF. The CDR3 nucleotides read TGCGCCAGCAGCGTAGAGGTCCTCTCCTACAATGAGCAGTTCTTC. The chain carries TRBV4-3 and TRBJ2-1; D is ambiguous. V was shortened by 5 bases and J by 0 bases, with 11 bases between the two germline ends. The germline gives CDR1 LGHNA, CDR2 YSLEER. The CDR3 has 15 residues.

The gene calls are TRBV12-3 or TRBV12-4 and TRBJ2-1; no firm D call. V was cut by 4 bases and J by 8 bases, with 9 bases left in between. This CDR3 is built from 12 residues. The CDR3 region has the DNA TGTGCCAGCAGTTCCGCGGTGCATGAGCAGTTCTTC. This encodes CASSSAVHEQFF.

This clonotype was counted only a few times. CDR3 sequence reads: CASSVSIHRGSNTGELFF. CDR3 nucleotides: TGTGCCAGCAGCGTCTCGATTCACAGGGGGTCGAACACCGGGGAGCTGTTTTTT. The V and J genes are TRBV9 and TRBJ2-2; 8 bases fit TRBD1. The CDR3 runs 18 residues. Germline assignment: CDR1 SGDLS and CDR2 YYNGEE. The V segment lost 2 bases and the J segment 0 bases; nucleotides outside the gene matches: 9.

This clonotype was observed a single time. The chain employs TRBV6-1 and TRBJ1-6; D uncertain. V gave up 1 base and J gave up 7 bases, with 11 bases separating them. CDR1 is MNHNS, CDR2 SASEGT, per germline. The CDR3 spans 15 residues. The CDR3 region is CASSEGSGSNSPLHF. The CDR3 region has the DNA TGTGCCAGCAGTGAAGGGTCAGGCTCCAATTCACCCCTCCACTTT.

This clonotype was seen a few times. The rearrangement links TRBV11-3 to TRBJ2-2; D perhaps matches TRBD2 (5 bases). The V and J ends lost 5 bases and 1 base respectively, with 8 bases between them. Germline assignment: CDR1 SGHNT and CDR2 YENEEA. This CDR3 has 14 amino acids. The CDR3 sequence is CASSEGMNTGELFF. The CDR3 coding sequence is TGTGCCAGCAGCGAGGGTATGAACACCGGGGAGCTGTTTTTT.

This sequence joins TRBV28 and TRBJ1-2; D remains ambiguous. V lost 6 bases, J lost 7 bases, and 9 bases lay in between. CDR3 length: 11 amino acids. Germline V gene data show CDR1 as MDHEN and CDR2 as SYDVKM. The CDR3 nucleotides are TGTGCCAGCAGAACCAACACTGGCTACACCTTC. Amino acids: CASRTNTGYTF.

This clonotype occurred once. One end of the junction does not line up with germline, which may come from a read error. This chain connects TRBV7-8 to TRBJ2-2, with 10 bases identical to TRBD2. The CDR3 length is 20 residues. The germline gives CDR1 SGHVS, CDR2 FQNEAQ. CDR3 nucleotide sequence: TGTGCCAGCAGCTTAGTCGACCTAGCGGGGGTAATCGCGAACACCGGGGAGCTGGTTTTT. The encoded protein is CASSLVDLAGVIANTGELVF.

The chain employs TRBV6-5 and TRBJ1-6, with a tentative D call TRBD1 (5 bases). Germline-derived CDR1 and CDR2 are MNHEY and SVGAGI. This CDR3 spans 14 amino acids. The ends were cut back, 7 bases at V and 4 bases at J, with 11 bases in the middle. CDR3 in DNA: TGTGCCAGCACAGGTGAGGGGTATAATTCACCCCTCCACTTT. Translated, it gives CASTGEGYNSPLHF.

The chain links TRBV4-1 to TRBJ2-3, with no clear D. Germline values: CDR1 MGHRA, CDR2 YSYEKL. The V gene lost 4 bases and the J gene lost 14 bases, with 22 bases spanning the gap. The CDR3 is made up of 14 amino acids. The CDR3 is CASSPSPGSQFRYF. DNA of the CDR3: TGCGCCAGCAGCCCTTCCCCCGGGTCCCAGTTTAGGTATTTT.

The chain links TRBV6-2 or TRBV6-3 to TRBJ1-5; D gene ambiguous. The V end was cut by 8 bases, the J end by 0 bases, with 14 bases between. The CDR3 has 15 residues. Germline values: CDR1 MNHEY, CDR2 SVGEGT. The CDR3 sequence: CASLTSPYSNQPQHF. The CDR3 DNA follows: TGTGCCAGCCTCACGTCGCCGTATAGCAATCAGCCCCAGCATTTT.

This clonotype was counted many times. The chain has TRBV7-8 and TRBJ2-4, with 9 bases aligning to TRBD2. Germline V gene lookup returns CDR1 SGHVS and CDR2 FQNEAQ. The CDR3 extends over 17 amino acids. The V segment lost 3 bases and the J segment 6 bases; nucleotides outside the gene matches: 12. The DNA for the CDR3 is TGTGCCAGCAGCTTGAGTGGTAGCGGGGGATTCGGAAACATTCAGTACTTC. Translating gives CASSLSGSGGFGNIQYF.

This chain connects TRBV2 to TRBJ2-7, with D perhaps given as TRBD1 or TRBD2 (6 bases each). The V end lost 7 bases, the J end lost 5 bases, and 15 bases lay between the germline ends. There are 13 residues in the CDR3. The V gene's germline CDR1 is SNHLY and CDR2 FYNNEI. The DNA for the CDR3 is TGTGCCAGCAAGGGGGGAATCGCCAACGAGCAGTACTTC. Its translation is CASKGGIANEQYF.

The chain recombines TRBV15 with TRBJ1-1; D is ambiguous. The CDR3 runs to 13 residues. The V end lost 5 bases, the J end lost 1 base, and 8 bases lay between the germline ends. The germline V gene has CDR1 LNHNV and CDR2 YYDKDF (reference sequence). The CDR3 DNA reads TGTGCCACCAGCGAGGGTCAGAACACTGAAGCTTTCTTT. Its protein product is CATSEGQNTEAFF.

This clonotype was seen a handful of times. CDR3 residues: CASSSQGPIYGYTF. The CDR3 coding sequence is TGTGCCAGCAGCTCCCAGGGTCCTATCTATGGCTACACCTTC. The chain carries TRBV7-2 and TRBJ1-2; tentative D call: TRBD1 (5 bases). The germline V gene encodes CDR1 SGHTA and CDR2 FQGNSA. V dropped 4 bases and J dropped 4 bases, with 13 bases sitting between them. CDR3 length: 14 amino acids.

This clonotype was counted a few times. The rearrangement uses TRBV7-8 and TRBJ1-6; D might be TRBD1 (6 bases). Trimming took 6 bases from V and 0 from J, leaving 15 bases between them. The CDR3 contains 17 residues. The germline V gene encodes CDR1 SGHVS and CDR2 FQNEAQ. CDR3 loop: CASSSGGGHSYNSPLHF. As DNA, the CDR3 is TGTGCCAGCAGTTCGGGGGGGGGGCACTCCTATAATTCACCCCTCCACTTT.

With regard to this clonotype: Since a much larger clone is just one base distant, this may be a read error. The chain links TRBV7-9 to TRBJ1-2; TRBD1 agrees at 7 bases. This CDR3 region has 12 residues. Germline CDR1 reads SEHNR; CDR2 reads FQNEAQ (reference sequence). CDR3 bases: TGTGCCGGCAGCCCGCGACAGGGCGGCTACACCTTC. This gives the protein CAGSPRQGGYTF.

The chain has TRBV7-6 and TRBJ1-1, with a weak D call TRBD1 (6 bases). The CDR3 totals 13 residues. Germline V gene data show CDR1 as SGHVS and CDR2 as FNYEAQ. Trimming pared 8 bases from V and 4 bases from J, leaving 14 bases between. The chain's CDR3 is CASVEGGGTEAFF. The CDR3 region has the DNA TGTGCCAGCGTTGAGGGGGGTGGCACTGAAGCTTTCTTT.

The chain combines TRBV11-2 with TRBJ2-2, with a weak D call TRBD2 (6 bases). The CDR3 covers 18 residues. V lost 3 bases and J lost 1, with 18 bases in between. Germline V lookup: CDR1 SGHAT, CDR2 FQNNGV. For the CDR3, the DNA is TGTGCCAGCAGCTTCGCCTCGCGGGGAAGGTGGAACACCGGGGAGCTGTTTTTT. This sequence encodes CASSFASRGRWNTGELFF.

CDR3 in amino acids: CSAPETDNYGYTF. In DNA, the CDR3 is TGCAGTGCTCCGGAGACAGATAACTATGGCTACACCTTC. The genes are TRBV20-1 and TRBJ1-2; D perhaps matches TRBD1 (5 bases). The V gene lost 5 bases and the J gene lost 1 base, with 11 bases spanning the gap. The CDR3 consists of 13 residues. In germline, CDR1 is DFQATT, CDR2 SNEGSKA (reference sequence).

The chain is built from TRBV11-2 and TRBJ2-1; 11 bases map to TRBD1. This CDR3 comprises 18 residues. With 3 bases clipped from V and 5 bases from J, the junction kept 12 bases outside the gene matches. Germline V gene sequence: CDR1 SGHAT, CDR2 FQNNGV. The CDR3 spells CASSFNSRTGGENNEQFF. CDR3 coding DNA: TGTGCCAGCAGCTTCAACTCTCGGACAGGGGGCGAGAACAATGAGCAGTTCTTC.

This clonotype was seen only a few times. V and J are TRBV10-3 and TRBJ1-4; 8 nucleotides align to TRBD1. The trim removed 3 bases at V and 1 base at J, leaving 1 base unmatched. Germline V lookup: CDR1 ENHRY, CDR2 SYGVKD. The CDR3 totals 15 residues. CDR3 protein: CAISDTGGTNEKLFF. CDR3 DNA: TGTGCCATCAGTGACACAGGGGGAACTAATGAAAAACTGTTTTTT.

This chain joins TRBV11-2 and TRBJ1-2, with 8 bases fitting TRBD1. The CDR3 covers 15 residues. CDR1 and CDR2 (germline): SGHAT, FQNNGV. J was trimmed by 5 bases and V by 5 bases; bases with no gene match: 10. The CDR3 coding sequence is TGTGCCAGCAGCCCCAGACAGGGGAGTTTTTATGGCTACACCTTC. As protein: CASSPRQGSFYGYTF.

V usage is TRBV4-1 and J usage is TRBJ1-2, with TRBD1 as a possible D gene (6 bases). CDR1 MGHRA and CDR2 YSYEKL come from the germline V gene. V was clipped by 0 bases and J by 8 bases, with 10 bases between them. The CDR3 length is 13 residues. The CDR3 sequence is CASSQEEGEGYTF. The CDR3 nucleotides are TGCGCCAGCAGCCAAGAAGAGGGGGAGGGCTACACCTTC.